This T cell receptor beta chain is drawn from a study of tumor and adjacent non-tumor tissue in lung cancer. Study-wide context: Stage I to III disease affected 10 men and 5 women aged about 30 to 85.

The template was RNA from unsorted bulk tissue. Chemotherapy-naive patients with new lung cancer underwent thoracic surgery in China, August–November 2014. Study results and limitations: Tumor repertoires had a smaller top 100 clone share than normal lung.

V lost 3 bases, J lost 4 bases, and 18 bases lay in between. Looked up from germline, CDR1 is SGHRS and CDR2 is YFSETQ. The CDR3 is 16 amino acids. A note on this clonotype: Antigen specificity is unknown.

The library came from three nested PCR rounds adapted from ARM-PCR protocols. TCRdb re-analysed the multiplex PCR reads in MiXCR, keeping a single row per CDR3 protein. The sample contains just over 200,000 distinct CDR3 sequences, around 71% of which appear only once. This receptor was obtained from a man in his sixties with non-small cell lung cancer. Sequenced sample: lung tumor tissue. V is TRBV5-1 and J is TRBJ2-3; D perhaps matches TRBD1 (6 bases). The CDR3 sequence: CASSSISTGGSDTQYF. CDR3 nucleotide sequence: TGCGCCAGCAGCTCCATATCGACTGGGGGCTCAGATACGCAGTATTTT.